This TCR beta chain was documented in a study of T-cell reconstitution after alpha-beta-depleted transplantation in children. Regarding the study as a whole: Surviving recipient T cells and intrathymic progenitors accounted for some patients' high TCRbeta diversity at day 60. In patients about two months after transplant, alpha-beta T cells reportedly arose from several hundred expanded graft clones.

Between the trimmed V and J ends, which lost 4 bases and 1 base, there was a span of 17 bases. Germline lookup yields CDR1 MDHEN and CDR2 SYDVKM. The CDR3 length is 17 residues. It was with unique molecular identifiers that the TCRbeta library was prepared. TCRdb processed the PCR reads anew with MiXCR; each CDR3 protein has one entry. The sample consists of about 580,000 distinct CDR3 sequences, 27% of them appearing once. This clonotype was detected a few times. The antigen remains undetermined. The receptor was isolated from a boy in the first two years of life with Wiskott-Aldrich syndrome, due to receive a stem cell transplant. The chain combines TRBV28 with TRBJ2-4; D remains unclear. The material was PBMCs, obtained before TCRalphabeta/CD19-depleted stem cell transplant. The CDR3 protein is CASSSPGPPGAKNIQYF. The CDR3, as DNA: TGTGCCAGCAGTTCCCCCGGGCCCCCCGGGGCCAAAAACATTCAGTACTTC.